The 7 T cell receptor beta chains below come from one sample, sequenced in a study of blood T cell repertoires in COVID-19. TCRdb keeps only in-frame clones here, not all; method: immunoSEQ multiplex PCR. The table shows approximately 140,000 clones, with about nine tenths occurring only once. Sequenced sample: peripheral blood. All receptors come from a human donor in a cohort sampled during active COVID-19.

The rearrangement joins TRBV4-1 to TRBJ2-1, with 9 bases identical to TRBD2. The length of the CDR3 is 18 residues. With V trimmed by 4 bases and J by 5 bases, 15 bases remained unmatched. Germline CDR1 reads MGHRA; CDR2 reads YSYEKL. This CDR3 is CASSPVLSGGGANNEQFF. The CDR3 coding sequence is TGCGCCAGCAGCCCAGTCCTTAGCGGGGGTGGAGCCAACAATGAGCAGTTCTTC.

This clone occurred a few times. The chain uses TRBV7-9 and TRBJ2-1; 10 bases are a match to TRBD2. The junction had 2 bases not matched to a gene; V was cut back by 1 base and J by 5 bases. Germline V gene sequence: CDR1 SEHNR, CDR2 FQNEAQ (reference sequence). This CDR3 comprises 15 residues. CDR3 amino acids: CASSLVGTSDNEQFF. The DNA of the CDR3 is TGTGCCAGCAGCTTAGTCGGGACTAGCGACAATGAGCAGTTCTTC.

V and J are TRBV6-2 or TRBV6-3 and TRBJ2-3, with 11 nucleotides matching TRBD2. Trimming removed 5 bases from V and 3 bases from J; junction bases left unmatched: 7. Looked up from germline, CDR1 is MNHEY and CDR2 is SVGEGT. This CDR3 comprises 16 residues. CDR3 sequence reads: CASSRLAGLLTDTQYF. In DNA, the CDR3 is TGTGCCAGCAGTCGACTAGCGGGGCTATTAACAGATACGCAGTATTTT.

The V gene is TRBV5-1, the J gene TRBJ1-2; no firm D call. The germline gives CDR1 SGHRS, CDR2 YFSETQ. V lost 0 bases to trimming and J lost 2 bases, with 11 bases between them. The CDR3 is 15 residues long. The CDR3 spells CASSLGYSGNYGYTF. CDR3 in DNA: TGCGCCAGCAGCTTGGGGTACTCCGGGAACTATGGCTACACCTTC. Looking up the rest from reference TRBV5-1 and TRBJ1-2 gives the full variable domain: KAGVTQTPRYLIKTRGQQVTLSCSPISGHRSVSWYQQTPGQGLQFLFEYFSETQRNKGNFPGRFSGRQFSNSRSEMNVSTLELGDSALYLCASSLGYSGNYGYTFGSGTRLTVV.

This clone has a single count. The V call is TRBV6-5, the J call TRBJ2-7; TRBD2 might be the D (5 bases). Germline values: CDR1 MNHEY, CDR2 SVGAGI. The V gene lost 0 bases and the J gene lost 0 bases, with 9 bases spanning the gap. The CDR3 runs to 15 residues. The CDR3 nucleotides read TGTGCCAGCAGTTACTCGGAGGATAACTCCTACGAGCAGTACTTC. As protein: CASSYSEDNSYEQYF.

V gene TRBV29-1 combines with J gene TRBJ2-3; D unclear. Between the trimmed V and J ends, which lost 4 bases and 4 bases, there was a span of 9 bases. This CDR3 comprises 12 residues. Looked up from germline, CDR1 is SQVTM and CDR2 is ANQGSEA. CDR3 bases: TGCAGCGTTGTTCTGTCAGCAGATACGCAGTATTTT. It encodes CSVVLSADTQYF.

The V and J genes are TRBV30 and TRBJ1-5; D may be TRBD1 (6 bases). The germline V gene has CDR1 GTSNPN and CDR2 SVGIG (reference sequence). The CDR3 covers 14 residues. The ends were cut back, 0 bases at V and 7 bases at J, with 13 bases in the middle. This CDR3 reads CAWSVLGARQPQHF. DNA of the CDR3: TGTGCCTGGAGTGTACTGGGGGCCAGGCAGCCCCAGCATTTT.